This T cell receptor (beta chain) originates from a study of cytotoxic CD8 clonotypes in ibrutinib-treated CLL (dated by TCRdb to the early 2020s). Background on the whole study: The cohort had ten to twelve relapsed/refractory and 15 treatment-naive patients; roughly 17 were IGHV unmutated. Cryopreserved peripheral blood mononuclear cells were collected at three points: before therapy, at response, and at either sustained remission or disease progression. Longitudinal samples were obtainable from about 30% of the roughly 90 participants in the trial. Samples averaged roughly 280,000 productive templates and tens of thousands of productive rearrangements. Samples at response were collected after a median of about 13 months of treatment, with a range of roughly 6 to 40 months. Partial responses were observed in 24 patients and complete responses in 2; after a median follow-up of roughly 72 months, remission was maintained in roughly 14 patients and progression was observed in roughly 12. Every remission and progressive disease sample was obtained while ibrutinib was still being received by the patients.

On a MiSeq, deep resolution sequencing aimed for a depth between 1 in 1 million and 1 in 200,000 T cells, with each clonotype covered 10x on average. The immunoSEQ hsTCRB Kit was used to generate TCR beta libraries. As for the authors' bioinformatics: Data were analyzed with ImmunoSEQ Data Assistant and ImmunoSEQ Analyzer, with V, D and J genes assigned per IMGT definitions. Clonality, which ranges from 0 to 1, was calculated by subtracting the normalized Shannon entropy of productive rearrangement frequencies from one. Only overrepresented clonotypes making up at least 0.05% of each patient's repertoire were included in the public clonotype analysis. Some 14 age-matched healthy donor repertoires from immuneACCESS served as clonality controls. TCRdb obtained this table from immuneACCESS and retained in-frame rearrangements with V and J assigned. These tables miss some clones; where compared with another copy, unresolved V genes account for less than half of the shortfall, and the remainder is unexplained. V, J and clone size derive from that table, while D and trimming were established from the DNA sequence. For this sample the table gives around 60,000 clones, of which less than 60% were detected only once. Together, the top ten hold 14% to 15% of the sample.

As for this clone: The clone's antigen remains unknown. There are no base qualities to consult, and no much larger clone falls within one base.

In the paper's terms, the time point label means: about twelve months on ibrutinib. For TCR beta library preparation, roughly 2 micrograms of genomic DNA were extracted from the cryopreserved PBMCs. High-throughput TCR beta sequencing was performed on longitudinal blood samples from CLL patients receiving ibrutinib monotherapy. The patients were enrolled in a single-center, open-label phase 2 trial of ibrutinib monotherapy. What the work shows at the level of the full study, not this receptor alone: Sustained-remission and progressing patients did not have matched sampling times, and lymph node repertoires were not examined. Public clonotypes were found to be uncommon and were observed to contract or remain stable during treatment; the increase in clonality was shown to reflect expansion of private clonotypes at ibrutinib response. An increase in clonality was observed at ibrutinib response, with clonality remaining stable during sustained remission and falling back toward baseline at progression. Baseline clonality was found to be higher than that of age-matched healthy donors and was strongly correlated with circulating CD8+ T-cell counts.

The CDR3 starts with the cysteine, ends with the phenylalanine, and has 16 residues. Only CDR3 DNA is held: 48 bases, read in frame from base 1. Trimming takes 5 bases off V and 5 bases off J; junction bases not matched to a gene: 8. The germline V gene (reference sequence) yields PRHDT for CDR1 and FYEKMQ for CDR2. The starting material was PBMCs, obtained after 12 months of ibrutinib treatment. This sequence uses TRBV13 and TRBJ2-2; 10 bases in the middle match TRBD1. The receptor comes from a human donor with chronic lymphocytic leukemia. The DNA is as follows: TGTGCCAGCAGCCTGATCGACAGGGGGCCTACCGGGGAGCTGTTTTTT. It encodes CASSLIDRGPTGELFF.